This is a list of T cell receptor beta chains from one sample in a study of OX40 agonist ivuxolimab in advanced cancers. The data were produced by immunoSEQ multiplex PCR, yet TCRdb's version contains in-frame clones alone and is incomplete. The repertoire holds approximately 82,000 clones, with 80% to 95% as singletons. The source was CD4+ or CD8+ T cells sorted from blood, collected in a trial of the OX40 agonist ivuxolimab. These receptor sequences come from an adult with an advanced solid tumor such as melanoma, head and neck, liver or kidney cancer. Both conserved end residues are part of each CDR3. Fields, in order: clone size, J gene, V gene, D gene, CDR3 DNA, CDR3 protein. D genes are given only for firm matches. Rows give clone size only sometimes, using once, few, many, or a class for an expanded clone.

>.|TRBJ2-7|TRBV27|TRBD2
TGTGCCAGTAGCAGGACTAGTTATTACGAGCAGTACTTC
CASSRTSYYEQYF
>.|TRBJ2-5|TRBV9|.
TGTGCCAGCAGCGTAGCCAGGACCGAAGAGACCCAGTACTTC
CASSVARTEETQYF
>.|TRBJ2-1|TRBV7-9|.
TGTGCCAGCAGCTTAGTTCAGAGTAGCTCCTACAATGAGCAGTTCTTC
CASSLVQSSSYNEQFF
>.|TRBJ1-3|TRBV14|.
TGTGCCAGCAGCCAGGTTCGGGGGCAAAGCTCTGGAAACACCATATATTTT
CASSQVRGQSSGNTIYF
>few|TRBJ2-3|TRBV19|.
TGTGCCAGTAGTTACACTAGCTCAGATACGCAGTATTTT
CASSYTSSDTQYF
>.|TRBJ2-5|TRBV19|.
TGTGCCAGTAGCCCCATGGGGGCAGGAGAGACCCAGTACTTC
CASSPMGAGETQYF
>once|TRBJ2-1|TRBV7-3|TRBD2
TGTGCCAGCAGCTTGGGACTAGCGGGAACCAATGAGCAGTTCTTC
CASSLGLAGTNEQFF
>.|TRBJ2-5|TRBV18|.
TGTGCCAGCTCACCGGGCGGGATAGAGACCCAGTACTTC
CASSPGGIETQYF
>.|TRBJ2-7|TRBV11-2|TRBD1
TGTGCCAGCAGCCGACAGGGAACGGTCGTCTACGAGCAGTACTTC
CASSRQGTVVYEQYF
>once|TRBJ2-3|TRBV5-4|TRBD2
TGTGCCAGCGCGGGGGGGCCTGGCACAGATACGCAGTATTTT
CASAGGPGTDTQYF
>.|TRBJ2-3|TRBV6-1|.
TGTGCCAGCAGTGAAGGACCGGGTGGCACAGATACGCAGTATTTT
CASSEGPGGTDTQYF
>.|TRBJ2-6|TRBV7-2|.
TGTGCCAGCAGCTCCGGCCCTGGGGCCAACGTCCTGACTTTC
CASSSGPGANVLTF
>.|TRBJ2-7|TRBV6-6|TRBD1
TGTGCCAGCAGTCGTGGACAGGGTGGAGAGCAGTACTTC
CASSRGQGGEQYF
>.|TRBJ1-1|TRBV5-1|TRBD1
TGCGCCAGCAGCCACAATGGAGGGGGCCTGAACACTGAAGCTTTCTTT
CASSHNGGGLNTEAFF
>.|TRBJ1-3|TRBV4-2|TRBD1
TGTGCCAGCAGCCAAGAAGGACAGGGGGCGAGAGGAAACACCATATATTTT
CASSQEGQGARGNTIYF
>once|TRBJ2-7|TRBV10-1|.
TGCGCCAGCAGTGAGTCTGGGGCCTACGAGCAGTACTTC
CASSESGAYEQYF
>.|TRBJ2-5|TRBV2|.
TGTGCCAGTCGAGTCGGGGGGCTTATAGAGACCCAGTACTTC
CASRVGGLIETQYF
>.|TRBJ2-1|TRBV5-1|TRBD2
TGCGCCAGCAGCTTGTTGGGACTAGGCACGTTCGATGAGCAGTTCTTC
CASSLLGLGTFDEQFF
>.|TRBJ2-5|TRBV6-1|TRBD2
TGTGCCAGCAGGGGCGGGAGGGCCGGGGAAGAGACCCAGTACTTC
CASRGGRAGEETQYF
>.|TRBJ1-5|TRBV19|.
TGTGCCAGTAGCTTTCGGCGGGATCAGCCCCAGCATTTT
CASSFRRDQPQHF
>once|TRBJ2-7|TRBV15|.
TGTGCCACCAGCAGAGGGGGACGCCTGGGCGAGCAGTACTTC
CATSRGGRLGEQYF
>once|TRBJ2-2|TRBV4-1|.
TGCGCCAGCAGCCAAGATCCTACTCGGGGGGCCGGGAACACCGGGGAGCTGTTTTTT
CASSQDPTRGAGNTGELFF
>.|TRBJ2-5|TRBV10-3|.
TGTGCCACCGGAACCGGGGGCTACCAAGAGACCCAGTACTTC
CATGTGGYQETQYF
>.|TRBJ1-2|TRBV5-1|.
TGCGCCAGCAGCCGATTGCCTATTCCAGGGCAAAACTATGGCTACACCTTC
CASSRLPIPGQNYGYTF
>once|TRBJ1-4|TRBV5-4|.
TGTGCCAGCAGCTTGGCTCCCGGGACCCTCAATGAAAAACTGTTTTTT
CASSLAPGTLNEKLFF
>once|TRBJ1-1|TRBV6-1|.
TGTGCCAGCTCTAGGGAAAGTGTCACTGAAGCTTTCTTT
CASSRESVTEAFF
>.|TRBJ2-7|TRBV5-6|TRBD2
TGTGCCAGCAGTTGGGGCGGGGGGCTGGCCTACGAGCAGTACTTC
CASSWGGGLAYEQYF
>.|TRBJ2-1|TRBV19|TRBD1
TGTGCCAGTAATCCCGGGACAGGGTACAATGAGCAGTTCTTC
CASNPGTGYNEQFF
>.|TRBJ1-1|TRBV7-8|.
TGTGCCAGCAGCTTACTCTCTGGGAACACTGAAGCTTTCTTT
CASSLLSGNTEAFF
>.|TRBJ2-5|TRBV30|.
TGTGCCTGGAAAGGGGGTGGAGAGACCCAGTACTTC
CAWKGGGETQYF
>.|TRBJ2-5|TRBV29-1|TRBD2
TGCAGCGTTGAAGACGGCGGGGGACGTGAGACCCAGTACTTC
CSVEDGGGRETQYF
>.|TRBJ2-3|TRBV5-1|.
TGCGCCAGCAGCACAGCGCTGGGGGGGGCTACAGATACGCAGTATTTT
CASSTALGGATDTQYF